This is a list of T cell receptor beta chains from one sample in a study of T cell responses to AZD1222 COVID-19 vaccine. Repertoires were generated with immunoSEQ multiplex PCR, while TCRdb's copy carries only in-frame clones and drops some. Of just over 80,000 clones in the sample, about 90% were seen once. Source: peripheral blood, taken on day 0 of AZD1222 vaccination. The receptors here all came from an adult in good health. The CDR3 runs from the conserved cysteine through the conserved F or W. The D gene is left open where the match is weak. The size of a clone is reported for some rows only, either as once, few or many, or as a class for expanded clones.

j_call v_call cdr3_length clone_size d_call cdr3_aa cdr3_nt
TRBJ1-6 TRBV18 15 - - CASSPPEGGSSPLHF TGTGCCAGCTCACCACCAGAAGGGGGAAGTTCACCCCTCCACTTT
TRBJ2-2 TRBV6-4 13 - - CASSAANTGELFF TGTGCCAGCAGTGCAGCGAACACCGGGGAGCTGTTTTTT
TRBJ1-6 TRBV11-2 13 - - CASNPRRDSPLHF TGTGCCAGCAACCCACGGCGGGATTCACCCCTCCACTTT
TRBJ1-2 TRBV29-1 13 - - CSVEGSASYGYTF TGCAGCGTCGAGGGGTCCGCTAGCTATGGCTACACCTTC
TRBJ1-2 TRBV7-9 13 - - CASSLEQEYGYTF TGTGCCAGCAGCTTAGAGCAGGAGTATGGCTACACCTTC
TRBJ1-1 TRBV4-1 12 - - CASSFQGTEAFF TGCGCCAGTTCCTTTCAGGGTACTGAAGCTTTCTTT
TRBJ2-3 TRBV15 15 - - CATSRSGVATDTQYF TGTGCCACCAGCAGGTCAGGGGTAGCCACAGATACGCAGTATTTT
TRBJ2-7 TRBV5-4 15 - TRBD1 CASSQRTGGPYEQYF TGTGCCAGCAGCCAACGGACAGGGGGCCCCTACGAGCAGTACTTC
TRBJ2-7 TRBV5-1 13 - TRBD2 CASSPGLAYEQYF TGCGCCAGCAGCCCGGGACTAGCCTACGAGCAGTACTTC
TRBJ1-1 TRBV4-1 15 - TRBD1 CASSQDAGQWIEAFF TGCGCCAGCAGCCAAGACGCGGGACAGTGGATTGAAGCTTTCTTT
TRBJ2-1 TRBV4-1 19 few TRBD2 CASSQAMTSGGAPYNEQFF TGCGCCAGCAGCCAAGCCATGACTAGCGGGGGGGCCCCCTACAATGAGCAGTTCTTC
TRBJ2-7 TRBV2 14 once TRBD1 CASSETGGNYEQYF TGTGCCAGCAGTGAGACAGGGGGGAACTACGAGCAGTACTTC
TRBJ2-1 TRBV5-1 13 - - CASSLLLAQEQFF TGCGCCAGCAGCTTGCTCCTAGCCCAGGAGCAGTTCTTC
TRBJ2-1 TRBV5-4 15 - TRBD2 CASTTGLGNYNEQFF TGTGCCAGCACCACGGGACTAGGGAATTACAATGAGCAGTTCTTC
TRBJ1-4 TRBV30 14 - TRBD1 CAWSGTGIFEKLFF TGTGCCTGGAGTGGGACAGGGATTTTCGAAAAACTGTTTTTT
TRBJ2-3 TRBV4-3 15 - TRBD2 CASSQYSGTTDTQYF TGCGCCAGCAGCCAATATAGCGGGACCACAGATACGCAGTATTTT
TRBJ1-2 TRBV12-3/TRBV12-4 12 - - CASTKEGFGYTF TGTGCCAGCACCAAAGAGGGTTTTGGCTACACCTTC
TRBJ1-2 TRBV2 12 - - CAIGTESYGYTF TGTGCCATCGGGACGGAAAGCTATGGCTACACCTTC
TRBJ2-3 TRBV2 14 - TRBD2 CASPRGGSTDTQYF TGTGCCAGCCCCCGGGGGGGAAGCACAGATACGCAGTATTTT
TRBJ1-2 TRBV19 16 - - CASSTPRVQGMFDYTF TGTGCCAGTAGTACTCCTAGGGTCCAGGGGATGTTTGACTACACCTTC
TRBJ2-1 TRBV5-1 14 - - CASSLGGLYNEQFF TGCGCCAGCAGCTTAGGAGGCCTCTACAATGAGCAGTTCTTC
TRBJ2-3 TRBV5-5 15 - - CASSFIRGGGNTQYF TGTGCCAGCAGCTTTATTAGGGGGGGAGGAAATACGCAGTATTTT
TRBJ1-4 TRBV27 15 - TRBD1 CASSPWTGFEGKLFF TGTGCCAGCAGTCCCTGGACAGGGTTCGAAGGAAAACTGTTTTTT
TRBJ1-4 TRBV6-1 15 once - CASSEAGGLPGKLFF TGTGCCAGCAGTGAAGCGGGGGGCCTTCCCGGAAAACTGTTTTTT
TRBJ2-2 TRBV30 14 - - CAWSNPGGTGELFF TGTGCCTGGAGTAATCCCGGGGGCACCGGGGAGCTGTTTTTT
TRBJ2-7 TRBV25-1 13 once - CASRQGISYEQYF TGTGCCAGTCGTCAGGGCATATCCTACGAGCAGTACTTC
TRBJ1-2 TRBV7-2 15 - TRBD1 CASSLAQGKNYGYTF TGTGCCAGCAGCTTAGCACAGGGGAAAAACTATGGCTACACCTTC
TRBJ1-1 TRBV19 15 - - CASFISGGLNTEAFF TGTGCCAGTTTTATCTCGGGCGGCCTGAACACTGAAGCTTTCTTT
TRBJ2-3 TRBV4-3 14 - - CASSQDPGLDTQYF TGCGCCAGCAGCCAAGATCCCGGGCTAGATACGCAGTATTTT
TRBJ1-1 TRBV11-2 12 once - CASRDKEAEAFF TGTGCCAGCAGAGACAAGGAGGCTGAAGCTTTCTTT
TRBJ1-4 TRBV30 13 - - CAWSVSRREKLFF TGTGCCTGGAGTGTCTCTAGAAGGGAAAAACTGTTTTTT
TRBJ1-1 TRBV7-9 13 once - CASSLFSDTEAFF TGTGCCAGCAGCTTATTCTCGGACACTGAAGCTTTCTTT
TRBJ2-5 TRBV19 16 - TRBD2 CASSRTSGGLKETQYF TGTGCCAGTAGCAGGACTAGCGGGGGGCTCAAAGAGACCCAGTACTTC
TRBJ1-4 TRBV30 13 - - CAWGPGSNEKLFF TGTGCCTGGGGGCCCGGGAGTAATGAAAAACTGTTTTTT
TRBJ2-2 TRBV13 17 - TRBD2 CASSFPGLASNTGELFF TGTGCCAGCAGCTTCCCCGGACTAGCGTCGAACACCGGGGAGCTGTTTTTT
TRBJ2-7 TRBV7-2 17 - TRBD2 CASPGASGGLCSYEQYF TGTGCCAGCCCTGGGGCTAGCGGGGGACTGTGCTCCTACGAGCAGTACTTC
TRBJ1-1 TRBV29-1 13 - - CSVYLGGNTEAFF TGCAGCGTCTACCTAGGTGGGAACACTGAAGCTTTCTTT
TRBJ2-3 TRBV11-3 13 once - CASSLETADTQYF TGTGCCAGCAGCTTAGAAACTGCAGATACGCAGTATTTT
TRBJ2-3 TRBV5-4 16 - - CASSFPGGGSTDTQYF TGTGCCAGCAGCTTCCCGGGGGGCGGTAGCACAGATACGCAGTATTTT
TRBJ2-1 TRBV2 13 - - CASSELGSNEQFF TGTGCCAGCAGTGAACTGGGGAGCAATGAGCAGTTCTTC
TRBJ2-1 TRBV19 15 once TRBD2 CASSPASGVLSEQFF TGTGCCAGTAGTCCCGCTAGCGGGGTCTTGAGTGAGCAGTTCTTC
TRBJ1-1 TRBV4-1 13 - - CASSLSGNTEAFF TGCGCCAGCAGCTTATCGGGGAACACTGAAGCTTTCTTT
TRBJ1-1 TRBV5-6 14 - - CASVVGVLGTEAFF TGTGCCAGCGTGGTGGGGGTCTTAGGGACTGAAGCTTTCTTT
TRBJ2-2 TRBV7-9 15 - - CASSLAGLGTGELFF TGTGCCAGCAGCTTAGCCGGCCTGGGGACCGGGGAGCTGTTTTTT
TRBJ1-6 TRBV4-1 17 once - CASSQDKGSSYNSPLHF TGCGCCAGCAGCCAAGATAAGGGGAGCTCCTATAATTCACCCCTCCACTTT
TRBJ2-7 TRBV7-9 15 - - CASSPPRGATYEQYF TGTGCCAGCAGTCCCCCTCGCGGGGCGACCTACGAGCAGTACTTC
TRBJ1-1 TRBV27 14 - TRBD1 CASSLTGGNTEAFF TGTGCCAGCAGTTTGACAGGGGGCAACACTGAAGCTTTCTTT
TRBJ1-4 TRBV4-2 14 - - CASSRALDNEKLFF TGTGCCAGCAGCCGGGCGTTGGATAATGAAAAACTGTTTTTT